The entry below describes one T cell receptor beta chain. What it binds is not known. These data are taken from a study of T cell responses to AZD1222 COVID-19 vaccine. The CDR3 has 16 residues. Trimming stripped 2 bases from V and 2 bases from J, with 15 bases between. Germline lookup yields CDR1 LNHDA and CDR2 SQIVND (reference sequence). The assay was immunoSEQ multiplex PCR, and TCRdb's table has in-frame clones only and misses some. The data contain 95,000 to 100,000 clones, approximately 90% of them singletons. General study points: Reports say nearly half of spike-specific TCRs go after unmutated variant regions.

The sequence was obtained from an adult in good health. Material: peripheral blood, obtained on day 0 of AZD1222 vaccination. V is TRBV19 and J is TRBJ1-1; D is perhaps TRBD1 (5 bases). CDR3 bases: TGTGCCAGTAGTATACACCAGGGCCTACTTAACACTGAAGCTTTCTTT. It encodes CASSIHQGLLNTEAFF.